This T cell receptor (beta chain) was sequenced for a study of PD-1 blockade in classical Hodgkin lymphoma. Using immunoSEQ multiplex PCR, the repertoire was profiled, and TCRdb retains in-frame clones only, with some absent. The repertoire consists of some 93,000 clones, with 89% occurring once and the leading ten covering about 10%. Relapse after autologous stem cell transplantation occurred in every patient, and brentuximab vedotin exposure varied. The TCR originated in a human donor with classical Hodgkin lymphoma. The starting material was peripheral blood mononuclear cells (PBMCs), obtained before the second cycle of nivolumab.

The CDR3 DNA follows: TGTGCCAGCAGCTTTCCCCCTGTTGGGGAGCAGTACTTC. Its translation: CASSFPPVGEQYF. The chain recombines TRBV7-9 with TRBJ2-7; D not certain. The CDR3 is 13 amino acids. Trimming stripped 3 bases from V and 7 bases from J, with 13 bases between. Germline V CDR1 and CDR2: SEHNR, FQNEAQ (reference sequence). Supplemented by reference TRBV7-9 and TRBJ2-7, the full variable domain reads DTGVSQNPRHKITKRGQNVTFRCDPISEHNRLYWYRQTLGQGPEFLTYFQNEAQLEKSRLLSDRFSAERPKGSFSTLEIQRTEQGDSAMYLCASSFPPVGEQYFGPGTRLTVT.